Listed here are 15 T cell receptor beta chains from one sample, sequenced in a study of monozygotic twins with inflammatory bowel disease. TCRdb reworked the 5' RACE reads into one entry per CDR3 protein, no DNA. The specimen's table records under 200,000 distinct CDR3 sequences. Sequencing was done on a sample of blood. The receptor set was obtained from a human donor with ulcerative colitis or Crohn's disease, or a healthy co-twin of an affected twin (not recorded which).

V gene TRBV20-1 combines with J gene TRBJ2-5; the D call from TCRdb, TRBD1, cannot be confirmed without DNA. Germline assignment: CDR1 DFQATT and CDR2 SNEGSKA (reference sequence). The CDR3 is made up of 14 amino acids. The CDR3 loop is CSAPGQGPQETQYF.

The chain carries TRBV7-6 and TRBJ2-4; TCRdb picks TRBD1, but there is no DNA to check that call. Germline loops: CDR1 SGHVS, CDR2 FNYEAQ. The length of the CDR3 is 21 residues. CDR3 amino acids: CASSLEAAATGAHQAKNIQYF. The full variable domain, completed using reference TRBV7-6 and TRBJ2-4, is GAGVSQSPRYKVTKRGQDVALRCDPISGHVSLYWYRQALGQGPEFLTYFNYEAQQDKSGLPNDRFSAERPEGSISTLTIQRTEQRDSAMYRCASSLEAAATGAHQAKNIQYFGAGTRLSVL.

The V and J genes are TRBV6-1 and TRBJ1-2; there is no DNA to check the TCRdb D call of TRBD1. CDR1 and CDR2 (germline): MNHNS, SASEGT. The CDR3 sequence is 14 residues long. This CDR3 reads CASSRGRGTHGYTF.

The V call is TRBV28, the J call TRBJ1-3; TCRdb's assignment of TRBD1 cannot be checked, as there is no DNA. CDR1 is MDHEN, CDR2 SYDVKM, per germline. CDR3 length: 14 amino acids. The CDR3 here is CASRPTGNGNTIYF.

The chain employs TRBV20-1 and TRBJ1-2. The CDR3 contains 13 residues. Germline values: CDR1 DFQATT, CDR2 SNEGSKA (reference sequence). The CDR3 region is CSASQIGWDGYTF.

The chain couples TRBV5-1 to TRBJ2-1; TCRdb lists TRBD2, though no DNA is available to test this call. Per the germline V gene, CDR1 is SGHRS and CDR2 is YFSETQ. The CDR3 consists of 16 residues. The CDR3 loop is CASSFLLGGSYNEQFF.

The J gene is TRBJ2-7, the V gene TRBV29-1; the D call of TRBD2 rests on TCRdb alone, since no DNA is present to check it. The germline V gene encodes CDR1 SQVTM and CDR2 ANQGSEA. This CDR3 contains 14 residues. CDR3: CSVQLATSSYEQYF.

The chain recombines TRBV28 with TRBJ1-5. Germline CDR1 MDHEN, CDR2 SYDVKM. The CDR3 has 15 amino acids. The CDR3: CASINLSGSNQPQHF.

This chain links TRBV28 with TRBJ1-5. CDR3 size: 14 residues. The germline gives CDR1 MDHEN, CDR2 SYDVKM. The CDR3: CASSSPSDNQPQHF.

The gene calls are TRBV10-3 and TRBJ2-7. The CDR3 runs to 11 residues. CDR1 is ENHRY and CDR2 is SYGVKD in the germline V gene. The CDR3 is CATGGTYEQYF.

The chain is built from TRBV7-9 and TRBJ2-7; TCRdb selects TRBD1, and the lack of DNA leaves this call unchecked. Germline V gives CDR1 SEHNR, CDR2 FQNEAQ (reference sequence). The CDR3 sequence is 13 residues long. The CDR3 loop reads CASSIGRDSGQYF.

The J gene is TRBJ2-7, the V gene TRBV20-1; absent DNA, TCRdb's TRBD2 call cannot be checked. Per the germline V gene, CDR1 is DFQATT and CDR2 is SNEGSKA (reference sequence). The length of the CDR3 is 14 residues. CDR3 amino acids: CSASILAGGGEQYF.

The CDR3 here is CASSLTPTRNEQFF. The chain employs TRBV7-8 and TRBJ2-1. In germline, CDR1 is SGHVS, CDR2 FQNEAQ. The CDR3 totals 14 residues.

This chain connects TRBV19 to TRBJ2-1; TCRdb lists TRBD2, though no DNA is available to test this call. CDR3 length: 13 amino acids. Germline V gene lookup returns CDR1 LNHDA and CDR2 SQIVND (reference sequence). CDR3 region: CASSIGAGYEQFF.

V gene TRBV18 combines with J gene TRBJ1-2. Germline V gives CDR1 KGHSH, CDR2 LQKENI. CDR3 size: 13 residues. CDR3 residues: CASSPPVGEGYTF.